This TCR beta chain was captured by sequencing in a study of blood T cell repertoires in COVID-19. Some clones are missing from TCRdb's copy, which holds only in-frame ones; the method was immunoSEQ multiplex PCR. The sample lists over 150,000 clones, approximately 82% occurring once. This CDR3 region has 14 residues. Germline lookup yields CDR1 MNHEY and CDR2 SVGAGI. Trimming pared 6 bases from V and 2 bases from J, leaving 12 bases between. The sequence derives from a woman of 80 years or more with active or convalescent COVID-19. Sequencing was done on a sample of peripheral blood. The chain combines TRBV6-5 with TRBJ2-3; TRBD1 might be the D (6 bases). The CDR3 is CASSPGTPTDTQYF. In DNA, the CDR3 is TGTGCCAGCAGCCCCGGGACACCCACAGATACGCAGTATTTT.